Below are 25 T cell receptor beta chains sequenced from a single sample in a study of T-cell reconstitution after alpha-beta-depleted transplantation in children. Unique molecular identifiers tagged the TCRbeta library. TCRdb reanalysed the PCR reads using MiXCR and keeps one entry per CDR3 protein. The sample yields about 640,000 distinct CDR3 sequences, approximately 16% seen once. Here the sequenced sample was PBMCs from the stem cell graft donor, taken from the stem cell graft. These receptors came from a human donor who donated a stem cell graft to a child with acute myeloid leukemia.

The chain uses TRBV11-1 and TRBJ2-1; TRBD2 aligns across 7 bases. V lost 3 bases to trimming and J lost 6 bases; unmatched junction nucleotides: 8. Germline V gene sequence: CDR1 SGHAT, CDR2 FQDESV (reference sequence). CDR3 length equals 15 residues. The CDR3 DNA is TGTGCCAGCAGCTTGGGCGCGGGGGTCTTCAATGAGCAGTTCTTC. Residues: CASSLGAGVFNEQFF.

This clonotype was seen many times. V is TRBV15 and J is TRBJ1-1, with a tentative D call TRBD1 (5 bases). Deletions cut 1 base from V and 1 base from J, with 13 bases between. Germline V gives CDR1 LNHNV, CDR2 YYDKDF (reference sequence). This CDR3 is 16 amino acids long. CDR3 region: CATSRGGAGPNTEAFF. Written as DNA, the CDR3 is TGTGCCACCAGCAGAGGGGGAGCAGGGCCGAACACTGAAGCTTTCTTT.

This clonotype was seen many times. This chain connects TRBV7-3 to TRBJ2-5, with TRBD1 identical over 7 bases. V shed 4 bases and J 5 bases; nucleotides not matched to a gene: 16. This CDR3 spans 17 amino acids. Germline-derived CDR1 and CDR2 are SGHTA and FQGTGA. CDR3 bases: TGTGCCAGCAGCTCCTGGGGAAGACAGGGAGCGTTGGAGACCCAGTACTTC. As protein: CASSSWGRQGALETQYF.

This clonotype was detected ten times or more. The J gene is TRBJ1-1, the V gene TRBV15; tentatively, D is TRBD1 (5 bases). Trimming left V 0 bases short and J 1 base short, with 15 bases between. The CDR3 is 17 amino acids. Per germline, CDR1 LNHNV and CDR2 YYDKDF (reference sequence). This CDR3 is CATSREKQAGWNTEAFF. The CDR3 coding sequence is TGTGCCACCAGCAGAGAAAAACAGGCAGGATGGAACACTGAAGCTTTCTTT.

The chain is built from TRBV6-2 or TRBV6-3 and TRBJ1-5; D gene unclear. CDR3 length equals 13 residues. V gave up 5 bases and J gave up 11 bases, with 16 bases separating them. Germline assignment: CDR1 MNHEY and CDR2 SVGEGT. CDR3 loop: CASSPRVEQSQHF. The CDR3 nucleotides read TGTGCCAGCAGTCCCCGGGTGGAACAGTCCCAGCATTTT.

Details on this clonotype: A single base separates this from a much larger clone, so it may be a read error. Written as DNA, the CDR3 is TGCAGTGCTAGGGACGTAAGAACTAATGAAAACCTGTTTTTT. Encoded protein: CSARDVRTNENLFF. The rearrangement links TRBV20-1 to TRBJ1-4; D not resolved. Germline V gene sequence: CDR1 DFQATT, CDR2 SNEGSKA (reference sequence). The CDR3 consists of 14 residues.

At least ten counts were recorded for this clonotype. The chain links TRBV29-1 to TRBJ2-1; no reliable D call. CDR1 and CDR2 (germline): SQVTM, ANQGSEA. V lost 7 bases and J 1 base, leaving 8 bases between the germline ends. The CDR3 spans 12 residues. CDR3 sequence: CSASLSYNEQFF. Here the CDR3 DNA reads TGCAGCGCCTCCCTGTCCTACAATGAGCAGTTCTTC.

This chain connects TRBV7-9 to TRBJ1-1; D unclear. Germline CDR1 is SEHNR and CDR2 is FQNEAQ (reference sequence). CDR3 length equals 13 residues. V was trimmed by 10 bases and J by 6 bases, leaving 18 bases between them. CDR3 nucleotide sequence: TGTGCCATCTCCCGGGGAGGTAATGCTGAAGCTTTCTTT. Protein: CAISRGGNAEAFF.

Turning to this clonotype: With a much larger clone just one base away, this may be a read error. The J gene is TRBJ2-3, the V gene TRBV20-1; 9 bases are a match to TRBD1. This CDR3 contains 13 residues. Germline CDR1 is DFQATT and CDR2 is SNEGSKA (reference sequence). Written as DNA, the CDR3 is TGCAGTGTTACGGGACAGGGAGCAGATACGCATTATTTT. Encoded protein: CSVTGQGADTHYF.

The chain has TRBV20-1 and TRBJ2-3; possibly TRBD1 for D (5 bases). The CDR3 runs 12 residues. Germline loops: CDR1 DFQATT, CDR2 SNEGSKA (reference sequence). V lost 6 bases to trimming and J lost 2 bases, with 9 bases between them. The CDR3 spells CSAQGHTDTQYF. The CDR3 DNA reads TGCAGTGCCCAGGGTCACACAGATACGCAGTATTTT.

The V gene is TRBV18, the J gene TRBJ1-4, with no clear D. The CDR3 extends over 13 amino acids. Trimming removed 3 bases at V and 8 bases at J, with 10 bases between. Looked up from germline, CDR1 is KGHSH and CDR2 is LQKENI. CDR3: CASSPSALEKLFF. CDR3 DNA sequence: TGTGCCAGCTCACCGTCCGCGTTGGAAAAACTGTTTTTT.

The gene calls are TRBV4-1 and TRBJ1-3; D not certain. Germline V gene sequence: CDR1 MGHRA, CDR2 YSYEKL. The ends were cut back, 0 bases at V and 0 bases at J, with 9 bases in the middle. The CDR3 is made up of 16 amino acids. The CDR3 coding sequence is TGCGCCAGCAGCCAAGAGTTAGCTACCTCTGGAAACACCATATATTTT. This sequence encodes CASSQELATSGNTIYF.

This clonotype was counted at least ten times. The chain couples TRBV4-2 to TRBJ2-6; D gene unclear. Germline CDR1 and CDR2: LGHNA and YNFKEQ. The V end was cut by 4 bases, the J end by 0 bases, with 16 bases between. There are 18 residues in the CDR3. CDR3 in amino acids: CASSLSRVHVSGANVLTF. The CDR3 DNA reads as TGTGCCAGCAGCCTCTCCCGGGTCCACGTCTCTGGGGCCAACGTCCTGACTTTC.

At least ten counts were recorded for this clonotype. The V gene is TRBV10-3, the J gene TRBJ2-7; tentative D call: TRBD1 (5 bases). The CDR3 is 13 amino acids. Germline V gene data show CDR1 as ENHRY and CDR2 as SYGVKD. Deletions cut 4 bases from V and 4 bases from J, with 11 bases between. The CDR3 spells CAISGQSEYEQYF. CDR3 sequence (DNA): TGTGCCATCAGTGGACAGAGTGAGTACGAGCAGTACTTC.

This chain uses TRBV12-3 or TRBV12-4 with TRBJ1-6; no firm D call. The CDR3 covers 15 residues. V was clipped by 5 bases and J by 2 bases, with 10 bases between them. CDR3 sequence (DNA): TGTGCCAGCAGTCCTACCGGGGCCTATAATTCACCCCTCCACTTT. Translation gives CASSPTGAYNSPLHF.

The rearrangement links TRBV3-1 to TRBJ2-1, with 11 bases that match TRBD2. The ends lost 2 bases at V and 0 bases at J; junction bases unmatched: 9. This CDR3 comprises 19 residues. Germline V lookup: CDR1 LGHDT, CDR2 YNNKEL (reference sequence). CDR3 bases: TGTGCCAGCAGCCAAAAGCTAGCGGGGGGCCGTATCTCCTACAATGAGCAGTTCTTC. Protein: CASSQKLAGGRISYNEQFF.

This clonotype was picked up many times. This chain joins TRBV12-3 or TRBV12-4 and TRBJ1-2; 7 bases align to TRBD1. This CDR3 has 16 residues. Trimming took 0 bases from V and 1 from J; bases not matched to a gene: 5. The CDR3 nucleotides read TGTGCCAGCAGTTTAGCGCGACAGGGCAATAACTATGGCTACACCTTC. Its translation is CASSLARQGNNYGYTF.

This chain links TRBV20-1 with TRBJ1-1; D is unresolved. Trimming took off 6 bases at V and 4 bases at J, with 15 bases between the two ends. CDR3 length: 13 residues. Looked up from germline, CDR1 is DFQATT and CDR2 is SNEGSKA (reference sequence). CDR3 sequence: CSAKVNGLTEAFF. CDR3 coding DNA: TGCAGTGCAAAGGTAAACGGTCTCACTGAAGCTTTCTTT.

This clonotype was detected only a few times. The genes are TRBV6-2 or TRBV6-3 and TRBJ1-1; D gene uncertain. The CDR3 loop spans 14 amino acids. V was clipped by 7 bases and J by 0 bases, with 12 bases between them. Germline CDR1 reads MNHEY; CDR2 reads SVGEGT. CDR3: CASTRGLMNTEAFF. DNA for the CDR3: TGTGCCAGCACAAGAGGATTAATGAACACTGAAGCTTTCTTT.

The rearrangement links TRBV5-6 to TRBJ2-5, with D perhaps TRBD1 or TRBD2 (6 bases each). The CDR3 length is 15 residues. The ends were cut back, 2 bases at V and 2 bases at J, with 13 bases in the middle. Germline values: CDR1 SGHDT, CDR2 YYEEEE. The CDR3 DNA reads TGTGCCAGCAGCTTTGGGGGGCAGGCTCAAGAGACCCAGTACTTC. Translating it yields CASSFGGQAQETQYF. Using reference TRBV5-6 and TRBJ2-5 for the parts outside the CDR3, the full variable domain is DAGVTQSPTHLIKTRGQQVTLRCSPKSGHDTVSWYQQALGQGPQFIFQYYEEEERQRGNFPDRFSGHQFPNYSSELNVNALLLGDSALYLCASSFGGQAQETQYFGPGTRLLVL.

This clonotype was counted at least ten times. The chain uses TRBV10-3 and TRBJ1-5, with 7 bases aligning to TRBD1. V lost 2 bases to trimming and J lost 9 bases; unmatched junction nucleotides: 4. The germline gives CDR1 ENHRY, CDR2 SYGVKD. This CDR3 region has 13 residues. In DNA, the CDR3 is TGTGCCATCAGTGAGGCAGGGGGGGGGCCCCAGCATTTT. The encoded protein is CAISEAGGGPQHF.

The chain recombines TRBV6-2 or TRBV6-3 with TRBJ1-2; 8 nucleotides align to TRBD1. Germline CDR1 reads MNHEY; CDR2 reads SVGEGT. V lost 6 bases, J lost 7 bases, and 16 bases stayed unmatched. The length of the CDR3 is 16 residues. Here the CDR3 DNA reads TGTGCCAGCAGGTCCCCCGGGACAGGACACGTTGGTGGCTACACCTTC. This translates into CASRSPGTGHVGGYTF.

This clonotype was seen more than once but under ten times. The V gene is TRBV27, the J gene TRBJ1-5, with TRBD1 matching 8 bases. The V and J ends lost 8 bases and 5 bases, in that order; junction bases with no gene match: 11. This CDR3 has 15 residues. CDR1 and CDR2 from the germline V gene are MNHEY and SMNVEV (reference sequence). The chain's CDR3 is CASGSRTGIDQPQHF. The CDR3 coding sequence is TGTGCCAGCGGCTCCCGGACAGGGATAGATCAGCCCCAGCATTTT.

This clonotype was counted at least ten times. In DNA, the CDR3 is TGCAGCGTCCAGTTTCGACGAGACACAACAGATACGCAGTATTTT. Translation gives CSVQFRRDTTDTQYF. The genes are TRBV29-1 and TRBJ2-3, with unresolved D. Germline-derived CDR1 and CDR2 are SQVTM and ANQGSEA. This CDR3 has 15 amino acids. With 6 bases removed from V and 3 bases from J, the gap between germline ends came to 19 bases.

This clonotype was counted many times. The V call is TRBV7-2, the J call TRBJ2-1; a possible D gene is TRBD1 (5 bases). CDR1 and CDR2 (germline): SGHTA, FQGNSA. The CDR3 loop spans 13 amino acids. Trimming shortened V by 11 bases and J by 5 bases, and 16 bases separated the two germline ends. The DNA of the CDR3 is TGTGCCCTTGTTGGGGCCCGGAACAATGAGCAGTTCTTC. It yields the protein CALVGARNNEQFF.